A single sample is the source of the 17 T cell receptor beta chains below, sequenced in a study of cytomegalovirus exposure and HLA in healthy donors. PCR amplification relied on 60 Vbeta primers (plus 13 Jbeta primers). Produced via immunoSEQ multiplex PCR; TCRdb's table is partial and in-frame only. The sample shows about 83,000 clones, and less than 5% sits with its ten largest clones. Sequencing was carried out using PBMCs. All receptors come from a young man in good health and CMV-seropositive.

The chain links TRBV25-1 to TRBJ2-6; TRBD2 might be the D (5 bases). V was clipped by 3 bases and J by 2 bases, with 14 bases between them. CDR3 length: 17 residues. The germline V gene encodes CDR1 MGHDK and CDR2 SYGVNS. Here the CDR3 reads CASSDLGAETGANVLTF. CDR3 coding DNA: TGTGCCAGCAGTGATCTGGGAGCCGAGACTGGGGCCAACGTCCTGACTTTC.

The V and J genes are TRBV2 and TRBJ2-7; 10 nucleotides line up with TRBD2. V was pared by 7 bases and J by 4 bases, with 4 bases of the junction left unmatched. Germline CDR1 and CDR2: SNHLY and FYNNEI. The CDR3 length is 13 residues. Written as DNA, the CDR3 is TGTGCCAGCATGCGGACTAGCGGTTACGAGCAGTACTTC. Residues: CASMRTSGYEQYF.

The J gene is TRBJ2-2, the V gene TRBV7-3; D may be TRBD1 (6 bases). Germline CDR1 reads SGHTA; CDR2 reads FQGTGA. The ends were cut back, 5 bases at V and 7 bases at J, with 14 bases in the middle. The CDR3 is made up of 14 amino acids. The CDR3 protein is CASSPNGGGGELFF. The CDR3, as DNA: TGTGCCAGCAGCCCTAATGGGGGCGGCGGGGAGCTGTTTTTT.

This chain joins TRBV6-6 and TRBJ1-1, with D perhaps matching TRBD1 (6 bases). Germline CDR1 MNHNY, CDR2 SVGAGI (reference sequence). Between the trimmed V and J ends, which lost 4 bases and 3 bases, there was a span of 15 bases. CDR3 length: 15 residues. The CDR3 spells CASSSRQAHHTEAFF. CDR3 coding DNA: TGTGCCAGCAGTTCAAGACAGGCGCATCACACTGAAGCTTTCTTT.

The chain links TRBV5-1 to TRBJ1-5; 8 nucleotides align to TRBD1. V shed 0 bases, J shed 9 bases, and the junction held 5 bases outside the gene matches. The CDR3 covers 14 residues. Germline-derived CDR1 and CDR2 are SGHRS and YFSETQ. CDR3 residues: CASSLGQGLGPQHF. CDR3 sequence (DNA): TGCGCCAGCAGCTTGGGACAGGGGTTAGGGCCCCAGCATTTT. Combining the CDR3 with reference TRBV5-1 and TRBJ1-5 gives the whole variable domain KAGVTQTPRYLIKTRGQQVTLSCSPISGHRSVSWYQQTPGQGLQFLFEYFSETQRNKGNFPGRFSGRQFSNSRSEMNVSTLELGDSALYLCASSLGQGLGPQHFGDGTRLSIL.

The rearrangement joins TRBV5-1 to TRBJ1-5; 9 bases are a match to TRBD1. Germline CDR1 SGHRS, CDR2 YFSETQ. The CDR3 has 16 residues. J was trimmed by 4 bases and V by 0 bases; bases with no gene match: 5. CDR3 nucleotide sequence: TGCGCCAGCAGCTTGGACGGGACAGGGTTTAATCAGCCCCAGCATTTT. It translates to CASSLDGTGFNQPQHF.

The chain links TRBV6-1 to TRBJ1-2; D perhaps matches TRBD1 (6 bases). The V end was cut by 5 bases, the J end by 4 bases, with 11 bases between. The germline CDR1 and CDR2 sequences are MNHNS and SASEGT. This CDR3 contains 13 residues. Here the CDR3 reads CASSNTGTYGYTF. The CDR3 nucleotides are TGTGCCAGCAGTAACACAGGGACCTATGGCTACACCTTC.

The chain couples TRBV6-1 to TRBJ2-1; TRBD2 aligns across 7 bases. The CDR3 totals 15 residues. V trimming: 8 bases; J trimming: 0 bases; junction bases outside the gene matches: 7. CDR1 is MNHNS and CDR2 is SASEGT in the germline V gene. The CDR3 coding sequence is TGTGCCAGCCTTAGGGGCGGGGGCTCCTACAATGAGCAGTTCTTC. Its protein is CASLRGGGSYNEQFF.

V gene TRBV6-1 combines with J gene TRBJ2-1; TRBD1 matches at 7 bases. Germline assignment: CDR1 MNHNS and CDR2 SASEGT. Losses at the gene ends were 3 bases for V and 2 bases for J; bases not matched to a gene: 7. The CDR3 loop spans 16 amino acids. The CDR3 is CASSDPGQTAYNEQFF. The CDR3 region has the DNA TGTGCCAGCAGTGACCCGGGACAGACCGCCTACAATGAGCAGTTCTTC.

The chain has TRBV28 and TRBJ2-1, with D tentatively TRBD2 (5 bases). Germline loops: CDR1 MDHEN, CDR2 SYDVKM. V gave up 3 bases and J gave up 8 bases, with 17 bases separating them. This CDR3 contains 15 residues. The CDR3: CASSLSGWVNDEQFF. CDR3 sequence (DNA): TGTGCCAGCAGTTTGTCGGGGTGGGTAAACGATGAGCAGTTCTTC.

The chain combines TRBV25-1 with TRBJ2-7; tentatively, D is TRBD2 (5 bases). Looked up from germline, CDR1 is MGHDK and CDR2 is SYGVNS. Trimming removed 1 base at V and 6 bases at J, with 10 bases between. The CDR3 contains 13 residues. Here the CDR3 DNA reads TGTGCCAGCAGTGAATCCGGGGTTTCCGAGCAGTACTTC. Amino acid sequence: CASSESGVSEQYF.

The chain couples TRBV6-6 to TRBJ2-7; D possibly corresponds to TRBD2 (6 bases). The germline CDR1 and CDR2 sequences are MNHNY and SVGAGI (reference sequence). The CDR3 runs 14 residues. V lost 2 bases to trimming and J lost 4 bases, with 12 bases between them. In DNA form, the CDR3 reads TGTGCCAGCAGTTACGAGGGCGGGGATTACGAGCAGTACTTC. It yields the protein CASSYEGGDYEQYF.

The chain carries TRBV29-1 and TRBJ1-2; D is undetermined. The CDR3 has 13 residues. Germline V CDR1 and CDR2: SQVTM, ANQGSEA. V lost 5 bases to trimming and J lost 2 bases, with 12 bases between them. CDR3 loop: CSVWRGENYGYTF. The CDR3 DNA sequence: TGCAGCGTTTGGCGGGGAGAAAACTATGGCTACACCTTC.

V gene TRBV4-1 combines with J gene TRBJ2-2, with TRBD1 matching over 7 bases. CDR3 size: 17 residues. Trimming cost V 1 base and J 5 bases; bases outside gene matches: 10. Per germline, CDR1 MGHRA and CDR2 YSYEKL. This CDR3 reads CASSQGLQGPGTGELFF. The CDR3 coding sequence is TGCGCCAGCAGCCAAGGACTACAGGGGCCGGGGACCGGGGAGCTGTTTTTT.

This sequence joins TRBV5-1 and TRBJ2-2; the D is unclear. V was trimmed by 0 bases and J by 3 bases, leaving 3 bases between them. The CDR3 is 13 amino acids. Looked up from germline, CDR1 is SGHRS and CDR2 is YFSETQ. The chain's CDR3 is CASSLDYTGELFF. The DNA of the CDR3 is TGCGCCAGCAGCTTGGACTACACCGGGGAGCTGTTTTTT. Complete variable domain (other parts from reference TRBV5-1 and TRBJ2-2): KAGVTQTPRYLIKTRGQQVTLSCSPISGHRSVSWYQQTPGQGLQFLFEYFSETQRNKGNFPGRFSGRQFSNSRSEMNVSTLELGDSALYLCASSLDYTGELFFGEGSRLTVL.

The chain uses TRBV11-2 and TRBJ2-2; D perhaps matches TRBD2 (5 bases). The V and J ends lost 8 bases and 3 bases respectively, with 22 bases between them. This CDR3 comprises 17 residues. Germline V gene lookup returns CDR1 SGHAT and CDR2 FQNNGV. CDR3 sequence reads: CASGLRWAGRDTGELFF. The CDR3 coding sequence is TGTGCCAGCGGTCTGCGCTGGGCGGGCAGAGACACCGGGGAGCTGTTTTTT.

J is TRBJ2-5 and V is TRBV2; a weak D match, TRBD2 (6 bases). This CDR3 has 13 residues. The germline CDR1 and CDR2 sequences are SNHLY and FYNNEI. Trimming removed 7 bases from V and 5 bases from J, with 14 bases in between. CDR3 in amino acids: CASKGLPRETQYF. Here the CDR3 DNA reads TGTGCCAGCAAAGGACTACCTAGGGAGACCCAGTACTTC. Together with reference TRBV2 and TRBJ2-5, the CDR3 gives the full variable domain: EPEVTQTPSHQVTQMGQEVILRCVPISNHLYFYWYRQILGQKVEFLVSFYNNEISEKSEIFDDQFSVERPDGSNFTLKIRSTKLEDSAMYFCASKGLPRETQYFGPGTRLLVL.